The 20 T cell receptor beta chains given below trace back to one sample, sequenced in a study of technical replicates of blood from several donors. Assay: immunoSEQ multiplex PCR; the TCRdb copy retains only in-frame clones and omits some. This table holds 50,000 to 65,000 clones, around 92% found once. What was sequenced was PBMCs. The receptors come from a human donor in good health. Some clones in this sample may be carry-over from other donors' samples.

The chain combines TRBV21-1 with TRBJ1-2; the table's D gene call, TRBD1, was not cross checked with the DNA. TRBV21-1 is labeled a pseudogene. CDR3 length equals 20 residues. CDR3 amino acids: CASSKRIGSLLVRDNYGYTF. CDR3 nucleotide sequence: TGTGCCAGCAGCAAAAGGATCGGTTCTCTGCTCGTCAGGGATAACTATGGCTACACCTTC.

The chain uses TRBV19 and TRBJ1-5; TRBD1 matches 9 bases. Germline V gene data show CDR1 as LNHDA and CDR2 as SQIVND (reference sequence). The CDR3 runs 14 residues. V trimming: 8 bases; J trimming: 3 bases; junction bases outside the gene matches: 5. The CDR3 loop is CASQQGADNQPQHF. Written as DNA, the CDR3 is TGTGCCAGTCAACAGGGGGCAGACAATCAGCCCCAGCATTTT.

The gene calls are TRBV6-5 and TRBJ1-2; 8 bases are shared with TRBD1. Germline V gene sequence: CDR1 MNHEY, CDR2 SVGAGI. The V segment lost 6 bases and the J segment 3 bases; nucleotides outside the gene matches: 6. The length of the CDR3 is 14 residues. The CDR3 region is CASSPDRGDYGYTF. The DNA of the CDR3 is TGTGCCAGCAGCCCCGACAGGGGAGACTATGGCTACACCTTC.

This chain uses TRBV6-1 with TRBJ2-3, with 8 positions matching TRBD2. Germline CDR1 and CDR2: MNHNS and SASEGT. CDR3 size: 14 residues. The junction had 5 bases not matched to a gene; V was cut back by 6 bases and J by 3 bases. Here the CDR3 reads CASRRSGGTDTQYF. DNA for the CDR3: TGTGCCAGCAGGAGGTCGGGGGGGACAGATACGCAGTATTTT.

On this clone itself: This sample includes further DNA sequences coding for the same CDR3. The genes are TRBV6-5 and TRBJ2-7, with 8 bases fitting TRBD2. CDR1 MNHEY and CDR2 SVGAGI come from the germline V gene. CDR3 length: 15 amino acids. J lost 2 bases, V lost 0 bases, and 3 bases had no gene match. The CDR3 DNA is TGTGCCAGCAGTTACTCATCCGGGGGGGCCTACGAGCAGTACTTC. Its protein product is CASSYSSGGAYEQYF.

The rearrangement links TRBV5-4 to TRBJ1-3; 10 positions match TRBD1. The V gene end was trimmed by 4 bases and the J gene end by 4 bases; junction bases not matched to a gene: 11. Germline CDR1 and CDR2: SGHNT and YYREEE (reference sequence). The CDR3 is 17 amino acids. The CDR3 reads CASSRSTGGKGGNTIYF. The CDR3 nucleotides are TGTGCCAGCAGCCGCTCGACAGGGGGCAAAGGGGGAAACACCATATATTTT.

This chain joins TRBV15 and TRBJ2-7; maybe TRBD1 (5 bases). Germline CDR1 and CDR2: LNHNV and YYDKDF (reference sequence). V was clipped by 0 bases and J by 7 bases, with 10 bases between them. CDR3 length equals 13 residues. CDR3 DNA sequence: TGTGCCACCAGCAGAGATAGGGGTTCGGAGCAGTACTTC. Translating gives CATSRDRGSEQYF. Using reference TRBV15 and TRBJ2-7 for the parts outside the CDR3, the full variable domain is DAMVIQNPRYQVTQFGKPVTLSCSQTLNHNVMYWYQQKSSQAPKLLFHYYDKDFNNEADTPDNFQSRRPNTSFCFLDIRSPGLGDTAMYLCATSRDRGSEQYFGPGTRLTVT.

This clone showed up just a few times. This chain's CDR3 is CASSEATRGGTEAFF. The CDR3 DNA reads TGTGCCAGCAGTGAAGCGACGAGGGGAGGAACTGAAGCTTTCTTT. The chain uses TRBV2 and TRBJ1-1; weak D call: TRBD1 (5 bases). The CDR3 sequence is 15 residues long. The V gene's germline CDR1 is SNHLY and CDR2 FYNNEI. Trimming took 0 bases from V and 5 from J, leaving 13 bases between them.

The genes are TRBV2 and TRBJ2-7; TRBD1 might be the D (5 bases). Trimming cost V 3 bases and J 6 bases, with 9 bases left between them. CDR3 size: 12 residues. Germline CDR1 reads SNHLY; CDR2 reads FYNNEI. CDR3 amino acids: CASSDRAGEQYF. CDR3 nucleotides: TGTGCCAGCAGTGACAGGGCTGGCGAGCAGTACTTC.

The V call is TRBV5-1, the J call TRBJ2-1; D uncertain. Germline CDR1 is SGHRS and CDR2 is YFSETQ. The V end was cut by 3 bases, the J end by 6 bases, with 16 bases between. The CDR3 contains 15 residues. The CDR3 DNA sequence: TGCGCCAGCAGCTGGAATGGCGAGGTCGGCAATGAGCAGTTCTTC. This sequence encodes CASSWNGEVGNEQFF. Combining the CDR3 with reference TRBV5-1 and TRBJ2-1 gives the whole variable domain KAGVTQTPRYLIKTRGQQVTLSCSPISGHRSVSWYQQTPGQGLQFLFEYFSETQRNKGNFPGRFSGRQFSNSRSEMNVSTLELGDSALYLCASSWNGEVGNEQFFGPGTRLTVL.

J is TRBJ1-6 and V is TRBV5-4; D not resolved. Germline assignment: CDR1 SGHNT and CDR2 YYREEE (reference sequence). V lost 2 bases, J lost 0 bases, and 15 bases lay in between. The CDR3 totals 18 residues. The CDR3 sequence is CASSFRGGVASYNSPLHF. The CDR3 nucleotides are TGTGCCAGCAGCTTTCGCGGCGGGGTAGCCTCCTATAATTCACCCCTCCACTTT.

The chain recombines TRBV7-8 with TRBJ2-7, with 9 bases that match TRBD2. V gave up 7 bases and J gave up 6 bases; unmatched junction bases: 13. The CDR3 has 15 amino acids. The germline V gene has CDR1 SGHVS and CDR2 FQNEAQ. CDR3 nucleotide sequence: TGTGCCAGCACCGTAGGGAGCGGGGGGCCCGGCGAGCAGTACTTC. It is translated as CASTVGSGGPGEQYF.

The CDR3 spells CASRASGSSYEQYF. CDR3 bases: TGCGCCAGCAGGGCGAGCGGGAGCTCCTACGAGCAGTACTTC. V gene TRBV5-1 combines with J gene TRBJ2-7; 8 bases are a match to TRBD2. Germline V lookup: CDR1 SGHRS, CDR2 YFSETQ. Trimming at V came to 5 bases and at J to 0 bases, leaving 4 bases not matched to a gene. This CDR3 region has 14 residues.

The chain recombines TRBV15 with TRBJ2-1, with D hard to call. Trimming left V 5 bases short and J 7 bases short, with 21 bases between. Germline V gene lookup returns CDR1 LNHNV and CDR2 YYDKDF (reference sequence). CDR3 length: 16 amino acids. CDR3 loop: CATSESQVASLNEQFF. In DNA, the CDR3 is TGTGCCACCAGCGAGTCGCAGGTGGCCAGTTTGAATGAGCAGTTCTTC.

The genes are TRBV7-6 and TRBJ1-3, with a weak D call TRBD1 (5 bases). CDR3 size: 16 residues. The V and J ends lost 1 base and 2 bases respectively, with 12 bases between them. Germline V gene sequence: CDR1 SGHVS, CDR2 FNYEAQ. This chain's CDR3 is CASSLEGRATGNTIYF. CDR3 bases: TGTGCCAGCAGCTTAGAGGGCAGGGCGACTGGAAACACCATATATTTT.

The V and J genes are TRBV2 and TRBJ2-1, with 7 bases identical to TRBD1. This CDR3 comprises 13 residues. V lost 6 bases, J lost 4 bases, and 3 bases stayed unmatched. Germline loops: CDR1 SNHLY, CDR2 FYNNEI. The CDR3 here is CASSQTGYNEQFF. CDR3 DNA sequence: TGTGCCAGCAGCCAGACAGGGTACAATGAGCAGTTCTTC.

The rearrangement joins TRBV7-2 to TRBJ2-1; 9 bases line up with TRBD2. The V segment lost 5 bases and the J segment 7 bases; nucleotides outside the gene matches: 15. The CDR3 runs 17 residues. Per germline, CDR1 SGHTA and CDR2 FQGNSA. The chain's CDR3 is CASSLSGSAGGVNEQFF. The CDR3 DNA sequence: TGTGCCAGCAGCCTCTCGGGTTCGGCGGGGGGGGTAAATGAGCAGTTCTTC. The full variable domain, with the rest looked up from reference TRBV7-2 and TRBJ2-1, is GAGVSQSPSNKVTEKGKDVELRCDPISGHTALYWYRQSLGQGLEFLIYFQGNSAPDKSGLPSDRFSAERTGGSVSTLTIQRTQQEDSAVYLCASSLSGSAGGVNEQFFGPGTRLTVL.

This clone was recorded only once. V and J are TRBV5-1 and TRBJ2-1; D possibly corresponds to TRBD1 (6 bases). The CDR3 extends over 16 amino acids. V was shortened by 0 bases and J by 6 bases, with 16 bases between the two germline ends. Germline V gene lookup returns CDR1 SGHRS and CDR2 YFSETQ. The chain's CDR3 is CASSLAGSGQRNEQFF. The CDR3 DNA reads as TGCGCCAGCAGCTTGGCCGGTTCTGGACAGCGCAATGAGCAGTTCTTC.

The rearrangement uses TRBV30 and TRBJ2-1; the match to TRBD2 covers 9 bases. There are 15 residues in the CDR3. With 0 bases clipped from V and 4 bases from J, the junction kept 4 bases outside the gene matches. The V gene's germline CDR1 is GTSNPN and CDR2 SVGIG (reference sequence). The CDR3 is CAWSVRGRGYNEQFF. CDR3 DNA: TGTGCCTGGAGTGTGCGCGGGAGGGGGTACAATGAGCAGTTCTTC.

J is TRBJ1-2 and V is TRBV4-1; D remains unclear. V shed 4 bases and J shed 2 bases, with 14 bases lying between them. The CDR3 extends over 15 amino acids. The germline CDR1 and CDR2 sequences are MGHRA and YSYEKL. The CDR3 sequence is CASSLGSSVNYGYTF. The CDR3 DNA is TGCGCCAGCAGCCTAGGAAGTAGCGTCAACTATGGCTACACCTTC.